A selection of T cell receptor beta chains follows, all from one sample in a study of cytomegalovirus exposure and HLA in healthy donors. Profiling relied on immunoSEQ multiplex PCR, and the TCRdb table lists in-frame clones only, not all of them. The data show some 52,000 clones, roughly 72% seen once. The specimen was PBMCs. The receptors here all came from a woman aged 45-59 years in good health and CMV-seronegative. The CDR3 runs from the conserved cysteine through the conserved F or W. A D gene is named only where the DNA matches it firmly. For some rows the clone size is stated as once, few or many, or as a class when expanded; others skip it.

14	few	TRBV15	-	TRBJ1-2	TGTGCCACCAGCAGAGATCCCGGGGGCTATGGCTACACCTTC	CATSRDPGGYGYTF
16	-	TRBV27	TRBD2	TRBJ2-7	TGTGCCAGCCGCGGGGGGGCTAGCGGGAGATCCTACGAGCAGTACTTC	CASRGGASGRSYEQYF
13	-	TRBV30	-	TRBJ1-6	TGTGCCTGGAGCCTACTTCGCGATTCACCCCTCCACTTT	CAWSLLRDSPLHF
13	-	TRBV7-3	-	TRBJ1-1	TGTGCCAGCAGCTTATCCGTGAACACTGAAGCTTTCTTT	CASSLSVNTEAFF
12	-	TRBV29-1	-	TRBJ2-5	TGCAGCGTTGCGGTGGAGAAGGAGACCCAGTACTTC	CSVAVEKETQYF
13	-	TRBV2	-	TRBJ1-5	TGTGCCAGCACCCCCGGGGGAGGTCAGCCCCAGCATTTT	CASTPGGGQPQHF
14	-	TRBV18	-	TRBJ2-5	TGTGCCAGCTCCCAACAGGGGACTCAAGAGACCCAGTACTTC	CASSQQGTQETQYF
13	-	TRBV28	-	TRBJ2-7	TGTGCCAGCAGTCGGACAGTAATGAACGAGCAGTACTTC	CASSRTVMNEQYF
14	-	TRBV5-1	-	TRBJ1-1	TGCGCCAGCAGCCTCACAAGGGGGAACACTGAAGCTTTCTTT	CASSLTRGNTEAFF
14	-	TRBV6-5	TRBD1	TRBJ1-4	TGTGCCAGCAGCGAGGACAGGGCGGATGAAAAACTGTTTTTT	CASSEDRADEKLFF
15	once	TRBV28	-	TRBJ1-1	TGTGCCAGCAGTACCCTGGGAGGAAGGGACACTGAAGCTTTCTTT	CASSTLGGRDTEAFF
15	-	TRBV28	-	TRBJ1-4	TGTGCCAGCAGTAACAGGGCGGGCACTAATGAAAAACTGTTTTTT	CASSNRAGTNEKLFF
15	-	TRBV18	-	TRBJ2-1	TGTGCCAGCTCACCAGCCGCGGTCGCCCAAAATGAGCAGTTCTTC	CASSPAAVAQNEQFF
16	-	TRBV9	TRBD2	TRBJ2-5	TGTGCCAGCAGCGTAGGAGGCGGGGGAGTCCAAGAGACCCAGTACTTC	CASSVGGGGVQETQYF
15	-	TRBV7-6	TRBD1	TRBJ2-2	TGTGCCAGCAGCTTCACAGGGGGCAACACCGGGGAGCTGTTTTTT	CASSFTGGNTGELFF
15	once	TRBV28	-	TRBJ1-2	TGTGCCAGCAGTTTTGTGCAGGGGAACCTCTATGGCTACACCTTC	CASSFVQGNLYGYTF
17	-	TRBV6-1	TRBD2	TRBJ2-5	TGTGCCAGCAGTGAAAGTTCGGCGGGAGGGCGGCAAGAGACCCAGTACTTC	CASSESSAGGRQETQYF
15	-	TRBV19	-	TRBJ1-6	TGTGCCAGTAGTCCCCGAGAGGGAAGGAATTCACCCCTCCACTTT	CASSPREGRNSPLHF
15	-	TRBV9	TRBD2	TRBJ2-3	TGTGCCAGCAGCGTAAGTGGACTAGCGAGAGATACGCAGTATTTT	CASSVSGLARDTQYF
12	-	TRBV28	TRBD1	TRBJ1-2	TGTGCCAGCAGCCTACAGGGGTATGGCTACACCTTC	CASSLQGYGYTF
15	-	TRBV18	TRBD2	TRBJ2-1	TGTGCCAGCTCACCTCCCGGGACTAGCTTAGGTGAGCAGTTCTTC	CASSPPGTSLGEQFF
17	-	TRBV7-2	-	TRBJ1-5	TGTGCCAGCAGCTTAGATCCTTCCGGGGTTAGCAATCAGCCCCAGCATTTT	CASSLDPSGVSNQPQHF
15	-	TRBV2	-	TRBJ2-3	TGTGCCAGCAGTGGCGATGAAGGGCAACTAGGTACGCAGTATTTT	CASSGDEGQLGTQYF
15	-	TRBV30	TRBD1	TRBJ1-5	TGTGCCTGGAGTGTAGGAGGGACAGGGGGTCAGCCCCAGCATTTT	CAWSVGGTGGQPQHF
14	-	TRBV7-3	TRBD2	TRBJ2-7	TGTGCCAGCAGCCCAGCGGGGGGGCCCGGAGAGCAGTACTTC	CASSPAGGPGEQYF
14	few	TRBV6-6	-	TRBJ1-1	TGTGCCAGCAGTACGCTGGAGGGGAACACTGAAGCTTTCTTT	CASSTLEGNTEAFF
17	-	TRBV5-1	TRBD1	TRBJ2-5	TGCGCCAGCAGCTTGGCCGGGACAGGGATTATAGAAGAGACCCAGTACTTC	CASSLAGTGIIEETQYF
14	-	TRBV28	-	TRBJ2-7	TGTGCCAGCAGTATTCTGGCCCCCTCCTACGAGCAGTACTTC	CASSILAPSYEQYF
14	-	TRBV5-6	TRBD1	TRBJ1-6	TGTGCCAGCAGCCCCGGGGACAGGGCTTCACCCCTCCACTTT	CASSPGDRASPLHF
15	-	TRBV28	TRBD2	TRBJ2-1	TGTGCCAGCAGTTTCTTGAGCGGGGGCTACAATGAGCAGTTCTTC	CASSFLSGGYNEQFF
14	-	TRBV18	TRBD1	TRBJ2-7	TGTGCCAGCTCAACGGGACAGGGGAACAACGAGCAGTACTTC	CASSTGQGNNEQYF
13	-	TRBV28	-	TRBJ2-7	TGTGCCAGCAGTTTGGGCAGGGGTTTCGAGCAGTACTTC	CASSLGRGFEQYF
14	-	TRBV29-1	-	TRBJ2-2	TGCAGCGTTGGAGGGAACACTGACACCGGGGAGCTGTTTTTT	CSVGGNTDTGELFF
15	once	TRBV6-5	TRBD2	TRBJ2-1	TGTGCCAGCAACGAACTAGCGGGAGTGTTCGATGAGCAGTTCTTC	CASNELAGVFDEQFF
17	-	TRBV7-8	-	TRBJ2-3	TGTGCCAGCAGCTCCCCGCGAGGGGACCTAAGGGGGGATACGCAGTATTTT	CASSSPRGDLRGDTQYF
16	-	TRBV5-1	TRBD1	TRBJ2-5	TGCGCCAGCAGCCCCGGACAGGGGGTGTTCCAAGAGACCCAGTACTTC	CASSPGQGVFQETQYF
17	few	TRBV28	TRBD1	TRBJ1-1	TGTGCCAGCAGTTCGCCGGGACAGGGGGAAGGGAACACTGAAGCTTTCTTT	CASSSPGQGEGNTEAFF
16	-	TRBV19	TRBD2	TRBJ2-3	TGTGCCTCGACTAGCGGGAGGCTTGGTGTGACAGATACGCAGTATTTT	CASTSGRLGVTDTQYF